Many counts were recorded for the clone carrying this T cell receptor (beta chain). TCRdb fed the 5' RACE reads into MiXCR, producing one record per CDR3 protein. The sample carries more than 65,000 distinct CDR3 sequences, roughly an eighth recorded once. This specimen belongs to a study of early T cells in non-severe SARS-CoV-2 infection. V trimming: 3 bases; J trimming: 0 bases; junction bases outside the gene matches: 4. The CDR3 has 18 residues. Germline CDR1 LGHNA, CDR2 YNFKEQ. The TCR comes from an adult who was a healthcare worker with PCR-confirmed SARS-CoV-2 infection or an uninfected control (not recorded which). The rearrangement joins TRBV4-2 to TRBJ2-1; 14 bases are a match to TRBD2. Source: whole blood, taken at baseline. CDR3 nucleotide sequence: TGTGCCAGCAGCCAGGGACTAGCGGGGGCGAGCTCCTACAATGAGCAGTTCTTC. Encoded protein: CASSQGLAGASSYNEQFF.